This TCR beta chain was sequenced for a study of T cell responses to AZD1222 COVID-19 vaccine (dated by TCRdb to the early 2020s). Some background on the complete study: TCR sequencing was performed for approximately 240 trial participants, of whom 200 to 220 were given two doses of AZD1222 and some 25 were given two doses of MenACWY control vaccine. Trial participants were enrolled by age into subgroups of 18-55, 56-69 and 70-plus years, and around 150, 28 and 57 TCR-sequenced participants, respectively, were included in these subgroups.

The germline V and J ends show losses of 2 bases and 8 bases respectively, and no gene match explains 6 bases of the junction. The cysteine opens and the phenylalanine closes a CDR3 of 14 amino acids. The read is trimmed to its CDR3 DNA, 42 bases read in frame from base 1. CDR1 MNHNS and CDR2 SASEGT are derived from the germline V gene. Study-wide conclusions, independent of this receptor: Reportedly, almost half of the unique spike-specific TCRs recognized epitopes lying outside the regions that are mutated in the B.1.351 and B.1.1.7 variants. Conclusions about previously exposed vaccinees were limited because only six AZD1222 recipients were SARS-CoV-2 seropositive at baseline. Spike-specific TCR breadth and depth rose significantly after two AZD1222 doses compared with day 0 and with MenACWY recipients. CD4 TCRs associated with the vaccine covered the entire spike protein, and the dominant responses were in regions 160-218 and 743-854. No day 14 peak-response samples were available, so repertoires were characterized only after the peak T cell response. In the small 56-69-year group, the increase in depth fell short of significance, most likely because of low power. Participants were mostly white British and included more females than males, and it was suggested by the authors that clonal diversity may have been underestimated.

The CDR3 regions of human TCRbeta chains were analyzed by immunosequencing. The study's processing was this. TCRs in the repertoires were compared against a reference library of SARS-CoV-2-specific TCRs that had been generated with the MIRA antigen-specificity platform. Breadth meant the fraction of unique TCRs that were SARS-CoV-2-associated, whereas depth meant the fraction of total T cells that were SARS-CoV-2-associated. Using the MIRA data, each spike-specific TCR was assigned both to the spike region to which the TCR was reactive and to a CD4 or CD8 class. Log10-transformed breadth and depth values were compared by one-way ANOVA with Sidak's multiple comparisons tests. Imported from immuneACCESS, the table was reduced by TCRdb to in-frame sequences with V and J called. These copies leave out some clones; in studies compared against another copy, an unresolved V gene accounts for under half, and the cause of the remainder is not known. From that table come the V and J calls and clone size; the DNA was used to work out D and trimming. The sample contains over 70,000 clones, 60% to 85% of them found a single time. The top ten constitute approximately 27% of the sample.

The time point label on this specimen signifies: about 28 days (+/-7) after the second vaccine dose. What this sample's treatment or condition label stands for: meningococcal conjugate vaccine given as trial control. Samples from vaccinated people were obtained from the UK trials COV001 and COV002, which included a single-blind randomized controlled phase 2/3 trial of AZD1222 (ChAdOx1 nCoV-19) in healthy adults. Trial participant PBMC samples were collected at day 0 and day 28 after the second dose for TCRbeta chain sequencing. Comments on this clone: Its antigen is not yet known. Base qualities are not provided; no much larger clone lies one nucleotide away.

The sequencing here drew on peripheral blood, taken 28 days after the second dose of the MenACWY control vaccine. The receptor's source is an adult who received the MenACWY meningococcal vaccine as a control. The chain links TRBV6-1 with TRBJ1-1, with TRBD1 identical over 9 junction bases. The sequenced DNA is TGTGCCAGCAGTGAAAGGTACAGGGGGCGGGAAGCTTTCTTT. Protein translation: CASSERYRGREAFF.